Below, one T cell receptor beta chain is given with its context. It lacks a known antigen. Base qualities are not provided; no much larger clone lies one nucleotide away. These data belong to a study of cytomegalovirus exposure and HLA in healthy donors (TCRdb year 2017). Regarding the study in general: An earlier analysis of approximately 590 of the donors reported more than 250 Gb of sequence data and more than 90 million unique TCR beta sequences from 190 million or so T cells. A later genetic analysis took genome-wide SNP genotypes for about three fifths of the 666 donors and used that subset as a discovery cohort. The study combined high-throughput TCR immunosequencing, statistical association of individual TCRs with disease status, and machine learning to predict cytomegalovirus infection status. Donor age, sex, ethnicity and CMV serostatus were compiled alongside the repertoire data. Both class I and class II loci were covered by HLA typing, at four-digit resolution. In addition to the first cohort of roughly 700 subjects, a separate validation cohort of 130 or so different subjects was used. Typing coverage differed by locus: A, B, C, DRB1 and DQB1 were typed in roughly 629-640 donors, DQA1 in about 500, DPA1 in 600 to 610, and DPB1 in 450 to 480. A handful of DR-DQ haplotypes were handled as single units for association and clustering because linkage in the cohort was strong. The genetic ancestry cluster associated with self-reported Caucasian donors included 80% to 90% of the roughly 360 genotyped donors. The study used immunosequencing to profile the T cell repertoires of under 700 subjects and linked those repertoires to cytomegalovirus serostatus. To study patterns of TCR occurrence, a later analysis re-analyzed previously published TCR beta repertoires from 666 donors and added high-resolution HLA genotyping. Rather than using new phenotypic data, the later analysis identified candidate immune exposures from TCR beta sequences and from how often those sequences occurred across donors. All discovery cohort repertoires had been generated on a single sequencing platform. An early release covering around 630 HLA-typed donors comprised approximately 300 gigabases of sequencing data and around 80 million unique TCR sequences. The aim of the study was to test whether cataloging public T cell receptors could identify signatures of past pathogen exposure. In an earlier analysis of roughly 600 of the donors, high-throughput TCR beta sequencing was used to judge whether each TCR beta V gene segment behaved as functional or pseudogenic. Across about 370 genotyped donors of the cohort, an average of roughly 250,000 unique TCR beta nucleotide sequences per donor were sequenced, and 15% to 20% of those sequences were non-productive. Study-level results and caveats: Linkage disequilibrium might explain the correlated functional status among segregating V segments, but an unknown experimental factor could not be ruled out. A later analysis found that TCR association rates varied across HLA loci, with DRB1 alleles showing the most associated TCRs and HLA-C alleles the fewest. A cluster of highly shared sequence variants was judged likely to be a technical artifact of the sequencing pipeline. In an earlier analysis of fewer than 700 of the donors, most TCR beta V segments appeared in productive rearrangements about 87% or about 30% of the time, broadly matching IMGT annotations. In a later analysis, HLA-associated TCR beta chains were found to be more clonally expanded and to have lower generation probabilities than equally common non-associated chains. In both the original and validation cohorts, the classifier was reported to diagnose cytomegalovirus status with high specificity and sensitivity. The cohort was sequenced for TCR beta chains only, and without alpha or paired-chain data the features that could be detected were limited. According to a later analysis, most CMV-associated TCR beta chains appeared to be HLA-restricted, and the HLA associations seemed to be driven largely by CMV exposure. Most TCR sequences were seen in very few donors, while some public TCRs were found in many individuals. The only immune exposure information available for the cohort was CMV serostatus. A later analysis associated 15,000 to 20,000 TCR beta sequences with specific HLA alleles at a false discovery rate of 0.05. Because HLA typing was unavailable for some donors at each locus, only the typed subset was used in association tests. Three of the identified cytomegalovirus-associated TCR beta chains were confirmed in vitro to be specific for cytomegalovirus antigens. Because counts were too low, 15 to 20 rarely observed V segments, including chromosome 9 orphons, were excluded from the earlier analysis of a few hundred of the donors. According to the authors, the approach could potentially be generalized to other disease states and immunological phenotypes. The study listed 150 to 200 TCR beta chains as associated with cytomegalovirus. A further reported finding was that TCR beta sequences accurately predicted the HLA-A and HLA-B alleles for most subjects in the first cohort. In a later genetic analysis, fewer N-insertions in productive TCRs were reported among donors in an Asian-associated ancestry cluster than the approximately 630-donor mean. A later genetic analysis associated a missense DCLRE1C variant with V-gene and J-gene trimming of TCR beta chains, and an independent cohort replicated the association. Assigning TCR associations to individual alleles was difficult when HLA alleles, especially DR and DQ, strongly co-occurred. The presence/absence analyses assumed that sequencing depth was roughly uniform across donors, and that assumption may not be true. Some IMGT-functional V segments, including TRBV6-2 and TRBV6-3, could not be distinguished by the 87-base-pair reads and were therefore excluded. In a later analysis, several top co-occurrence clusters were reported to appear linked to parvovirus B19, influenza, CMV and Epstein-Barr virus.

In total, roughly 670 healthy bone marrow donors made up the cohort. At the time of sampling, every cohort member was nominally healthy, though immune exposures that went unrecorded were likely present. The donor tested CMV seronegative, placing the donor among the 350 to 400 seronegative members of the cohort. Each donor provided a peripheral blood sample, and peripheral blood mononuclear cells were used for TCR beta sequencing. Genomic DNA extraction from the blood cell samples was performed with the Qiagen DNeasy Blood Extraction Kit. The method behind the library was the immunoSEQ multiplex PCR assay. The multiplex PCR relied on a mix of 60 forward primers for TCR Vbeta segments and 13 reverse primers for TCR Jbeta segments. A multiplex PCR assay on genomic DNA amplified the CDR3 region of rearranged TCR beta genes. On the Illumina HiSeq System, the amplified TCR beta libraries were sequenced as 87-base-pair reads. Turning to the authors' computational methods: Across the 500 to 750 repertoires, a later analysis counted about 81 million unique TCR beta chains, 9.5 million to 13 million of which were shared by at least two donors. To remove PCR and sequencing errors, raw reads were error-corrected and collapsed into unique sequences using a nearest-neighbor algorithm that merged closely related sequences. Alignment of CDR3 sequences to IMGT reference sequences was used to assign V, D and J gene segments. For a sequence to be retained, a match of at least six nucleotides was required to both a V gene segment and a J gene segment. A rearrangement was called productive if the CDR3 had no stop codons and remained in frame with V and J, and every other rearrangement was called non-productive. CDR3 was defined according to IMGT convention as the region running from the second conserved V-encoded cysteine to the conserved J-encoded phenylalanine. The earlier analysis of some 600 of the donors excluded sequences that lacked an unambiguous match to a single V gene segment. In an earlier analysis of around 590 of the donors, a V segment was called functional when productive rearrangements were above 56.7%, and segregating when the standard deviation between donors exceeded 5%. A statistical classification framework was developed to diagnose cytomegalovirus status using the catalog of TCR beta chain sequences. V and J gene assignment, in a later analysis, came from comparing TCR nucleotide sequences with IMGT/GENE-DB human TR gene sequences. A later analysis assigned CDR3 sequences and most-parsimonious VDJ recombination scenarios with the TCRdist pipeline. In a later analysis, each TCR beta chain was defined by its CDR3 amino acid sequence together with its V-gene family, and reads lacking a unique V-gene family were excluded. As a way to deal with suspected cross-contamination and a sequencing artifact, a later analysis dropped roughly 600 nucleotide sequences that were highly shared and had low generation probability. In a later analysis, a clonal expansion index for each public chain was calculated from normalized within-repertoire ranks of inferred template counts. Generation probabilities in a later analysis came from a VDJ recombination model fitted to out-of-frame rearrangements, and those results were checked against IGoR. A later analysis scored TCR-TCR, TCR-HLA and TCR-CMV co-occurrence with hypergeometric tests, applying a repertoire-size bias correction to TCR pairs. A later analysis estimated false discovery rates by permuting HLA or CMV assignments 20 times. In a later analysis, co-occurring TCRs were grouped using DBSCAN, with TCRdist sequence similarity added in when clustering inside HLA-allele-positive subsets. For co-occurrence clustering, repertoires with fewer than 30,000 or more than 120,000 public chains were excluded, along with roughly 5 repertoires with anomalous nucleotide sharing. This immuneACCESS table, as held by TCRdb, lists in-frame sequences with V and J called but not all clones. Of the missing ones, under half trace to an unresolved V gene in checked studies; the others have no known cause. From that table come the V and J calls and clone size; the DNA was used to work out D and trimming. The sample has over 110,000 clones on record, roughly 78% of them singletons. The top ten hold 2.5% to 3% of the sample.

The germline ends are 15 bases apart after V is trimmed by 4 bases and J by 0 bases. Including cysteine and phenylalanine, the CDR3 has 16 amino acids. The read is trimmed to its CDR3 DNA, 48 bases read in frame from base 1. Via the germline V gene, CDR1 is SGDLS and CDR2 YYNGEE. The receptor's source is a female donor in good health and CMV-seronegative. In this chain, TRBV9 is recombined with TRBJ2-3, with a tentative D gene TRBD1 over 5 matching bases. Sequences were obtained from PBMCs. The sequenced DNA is TGTGCCAGCAGCCCTCCACCCAGGGCTAGCACAGATACGCAGTATTTT. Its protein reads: CASSPPPRASTDTQYF.